The 8 T cell receptor beta chains below come from one sample, sequenced in a study of T cells in tuberculosis. Time point given: new active TB diagnosis, blood taken before or within 7 days of starting treatment. Clones were read by immunoSEQ multiplex PCR, and TCRdb kept only the in-frame ones, dropping some. The sample carries around 49,000 clones, roughly 95% recorded once. Here the sequenced sample was PBMCs, taken at tuberculosis diagnosis. The source of these receptors is an adult with tuberculosis.

The rearrangement joins TRBV19 to TRBJ1-1; 12 bases map to TRBD1. Germline trimming cut 3 bases from V and 5 bases from J; bases unmatched to any gene: 4. The CDR3 spans 15 residues. Per germline, CDR1 LNHDA and CDR2 SQIVND (reference sequence). CDR3 DNA: TGTGCCAGTAGTATGGGACAGGGGGCATGGACTGAAGCTTTCTTT. Its protein product is CASSMGQGAWTEAFF.

The V call is TRBV6-1, the J call TRBJ1-5; no clear D gene. Germline values: CDR1 MNHNS, CDR2 SASEGT. V was cut by 0 bases and J by 4 bases, with 10 bases left in between. The CDR3 is 15 residues long. The CDR3 spells CASSEASGSNQPQHF. CDR3 DNA sequence: TGTGCCAGCAGTGAAGCGTCCGGGAGTAATCAGCCCCAGCATTTT.

The chain carries TRBV5-6 and TRBJ2-1; 7 bases align to TRBD2. From germline, CDR1 is SGHDT and CDR2 YYEEEE. After removal of 1 base from V and 7 bases from J, the junction contained 14 bases not matched to a gene. CDR3 length: 17 amino acids. The CDR3 nucleotides are TGTGCCAGCAGCTTGTTGGGACGCGGGAGCCATGAGAATGAGCAGTTCTTC. This sequence encodes CASSLLGRGSHENEQFF.

The rearrangement links TRBV2 to TRBJ1-1; tentative D call: TRBD1 (6 bases). V lost 6 bases to trimming and J lost 1 base, with 12 bases between them. Per the germline V gene, CDR1 is SNHLY and CDR2 is FYNNEI. CDR3 length: 14 amino acids. This chain's CDR3 is CASSAGQRNTEAFF. DNA of the CDR3: TGTGCCAGCAGCGCAGGACAGCGGAACACTGAAGCTTTCTTT.

The chain employs TRBV7-2 and TRBJ2-7; 9 nucleotides align to TRBD2. With V trimmed by 1 base and J by 1 base, 2 bases remained unmatched. Germline V CDR1 and CDR2: SGHTA, FQGNSA. CDR3 length equals 15 residues. The CDR3 sequence is CASSLVAGGSYEQYF. The DNA for the CDR3 is TGTGCCAGCAGCTTAGTTGCGGGAGGGTCCTACGAGCAGTACTTC. Using reference TRBV7-2 and TRBJ2-7 for the parts outside the CDR3, the full variable domain is GAGVSQSPSNKVTEKGKDVELRCDPISGHTALYWYRQSLGQGLEFLIYFQGNSAPDKSGLPSDRFSAERTGGSVSTLTIQRTQQEDSAVYLCASSLVAGGSYEQYFGPGTRLTVT.

The chain has TRBV19 and TRBJ1-4; 12 bases match TRBD1. Germline V gene sequence: CDR1 LNHDA, CDR2 SQIVND (reference sequence). The CDR3 loop spans 13 amino acids. The trim removed 8 bases at V and 16 bases at J, leaving 11 bases unmatched. The CDR3 region is CASAGTGGIRTFF. In nucleotides, the CDR3 is TGTGCCAGTGCCGGGACAGGGGGCATTCGGACGTTTTTT.

The chain combines TRBV29-1 with TRBJ2-3; 10 nucleotides align to TRBD2. The trim removed 7 bases at V and 6 bases at J, leaving 7 bases unmatched. The CDR3 sequence is 13 residues long. Germline lookup yields CDR1 SQVTM and CDR2 ANQGSEA. The CDR3 reads CSASSGSFDTQYF. CDR3 sequence (DNA): TGCAGCGCTTCTAGCGGGAGTTTCGATACGCAGTATTTT.

The chain combines TRBV4-2 with TRBJ1-1; 9 nucleotides align to TRBD1. The junction had 4 bases not matched to a gene; V was cut back by 4 bases and J by 1 base. Germline V gives CDR1 LGHNA, CDR2 YNFKEQ. This CDR3 is built from 15 residues. CDR3 bases: TGTGCCAGCAGCCCCCTGGGACAGGGGAACACTGAAGCTTTCTTT. Amino acids: CASSPLGQGNTEAFF.